Described below is a single T cell receptor (beta chain) sequence and its context. Its target antigen remains unknown. The record has no base qualities; no much larger clone is one base away. Deletion took 7 bases off V and 3 bases off J, with a span of 10 bases between the germline ends. CDR1 MDHEN and CDR2 SYDVKM were looked up in the germline V gene. Including the terminal cysteine and phenylalanine, the CDR3 comprises 12 residues. Left in the record is the CDR3 DNA by itself, 36 bases read in frame from the first base. The library relied on the immunoSEQ multiplex PCR assay. A mixture of 60 forward primers for TCR Vbeta segments and 13 reverse primers for TCR Jbeta segments was used in the multiplex PCR. The CDR3 region of rearranged TCR beta genes was amplified from genomic DNA by a multiplex PCR assay. The Illumina HiSeq System was used to sequence the amplified TCR beta libraries as 87-base-pair reads. Processing in the source paper ran as follows. A later analysis counted about 80 million unique TCR beta chains across the 666 repertoires, and around 12 million of these chains were shared by at least two donors. Raw reads were error-corrected and collapsed into unique sequences by a nearest-neighbor algorithm in which closely related sequences were merged to remove PCR and sequencing errors. To assign V, D and J gene segments, CDR3 sequences were aligned to IMGT reference sequences. For a sequence to be retained, a match of at least six nucleotides was required to both a V gene segment and a J gene segment. A rearrangement was called productive if the CDR3 had no stop codons and remained in frame with V and J, and every other rearrangement was called non-productive. Following IMGT convention, CDR3 was defined as the stretch from the second conserved V-encoded cysteine to the conserved J-encoded phenylalanine. In an earlier analysis of 550 to 650 of the donors, sequences lacking an unambiguous match to a single V gene segment were excluded. An earlier analysis of under 750 of the donors called V segments functional above 56.7% productive rearrangements and segregating when the between-donor standard deviation exceeded 5%. A statistical classification framework was developed to diagnose cytomegalovirus status using the catalog of TCR beta chain sequences. In a later analysis, V and J genes were assigned by comparing TCR nucleotide sequences against IMGT/GENE-DB human TR gene sequences. Using the TCRdist pipeline, a later analysis assigned CDR3 sequences along with most-parsimonious VDJ recombination scenarios. In a later analysis, each TCR beta chain was defined by its CDR3 amino acid sequence together with its V-gene family, and reads without a unique V-gene family were excluded. As a way to deal with suspected cross-contamination and a sequencing artifact, a later analysis dropped approximately 590 nucleotide sequences that were highly shared and had low generation probability. For each public chain, a later analysis derived a clonal expansion index from normalized ranks of inferred template counts within each repertoire. In a later analysis, generation probabilities were computed using a VDJ recombination model fitted to out-of-frame rearrangements, and the results were checked against IGoR. A later analysis scored TCR-TCR, TCR-HLA and TCR-CMV co-occurrence with hypergeometric tests, applying a repertoire-size bias correction to TCR pairs. False discovery rates were estimated in a later analysis by permuting HLA or CMV assignments 20 times. In a later analysis, co-occurring TCRs were grouped using DBSCAN, and TCRdist sequence similarity was added for clustering within HLA-allele-positive subsets. For co-occurrence clustering, repertoires with fewer than 30,000 or more than 120,000 public chains were excluded, along with roughly five repertoires with anomalous nucleotide sharing. What TCRdb holds here is the immuneACCESS table cut down to in-frame rearrangements. Part of the clones is not present; checked against another copy, under half of the missing clones reflect an unresolved V gene, and the others are unexplained. V and J calls and clone size are copied from that table; D and trimming were computed from the DNA. For this sample there are under 50,000 clones; about 90% appear just once. The ten largest clones represent 6.5% to 9.5% of the sample.

These data belong to a study of cytomegalovirus exposure and HLA in healthy donors (dated by TCRdb to about 2017). Turning to the overall study: In an earlier analysis of under 600 of the donors, around 300 Gb of sequence data and about 110 million unique TCR beta sequences from about 179 million T cells were reported. Approximately 330 gigabases of sequencing data and around 88 million unique TCR sequences made up an early release that covered over 550 HLA-typed donors. Among the roughly 400 genotyped donors, about 85% belonged to the genetic ancestry cluster associated with self-reported Caucasian donors. The study aimed to test whether signatures of past pathogen exposure could be identified by cataloging public T cell receptors. The study used immunosequencing to profile the T cell repertoires of more than 650 subjects and linked those repertoires to cytomegalovirus serostatus. Along with the roughly 710-subject first cohort, a separate validation cohort of roughly 110 different subjects was used. High-throughput TCR immunosequencing, statistical association of individual TCRs with disease status, and machine learning were combined to predict cytomegalovirus infection status. In a later analysis, previously published TCR beta repertoires from hundreds of donors were re-analyzed and high-resolution HLA genotyping was added so that TCR occurrence patterns could be studied. In the later analysis, no new phenotypic data were used to find candidate immune exposures; instead, reliance was placed on TCR beta sequences and their occurrence across donors. In an earlier analysis of more than 550 of the donors, high-throughput TCR beta sequencing was used to judge whether each TCR beta V gene segment behaved as functional or pseudogenic. Donor age, sex, ethnicity and CMV serostatus were compiled alongside the repertoire data. A later genetic analysis took genome-wide SNP genotypes for about 55% of the 666 donors and used that subset as a discovery cohort. All discovery cohort repertoires had been generated using a single sequencing platform. Class I and class II HLA loci were covered by the typing at four-digit resolution. Typing coverage varied by locus: roughly 629-640 donors for A, B, C, DRB1 and DQB1; approximately 500 for DQA1; around 570 for DPA1; around 450 for DPB1. Four or five DR-DQ haplotypes were handled as single units for association and clustering, since linkage in the cohort was strong. On average, roughly 250,000 unique TCR beta nucleotide sequences were sequenced per donor among a few hundred genotyped donors of the cohort, with roughly a sixth of those sequences being non-productive. What the work shows at the level of the full study, not this receptor alone: In a later analysis, around 15,000 TCR beta sequences were associated with specific HLA alleles at a false discovery rate of 0.05. Immune exposure information for the cohort was limited to CMV serostatus. The earlier analysis of 587 of the donors excluded roughly 16 rarely observed V segments, including chromosome 9 orphons, because counts were too low. The 87-base-pair reads could not distinguish some IMGT-functional V segments, including TRBV6-2 and TRBV6-3, so those segments were excluded. The classifier was reported to diagnose cytomegalovirus status with high specificity and sensitivity in both the original cohort and the validation cohort. A further reported finding was that TCR beta sequences accurately predicted the HLA-A and HLA-B alleles for most subjects in the first cohort. When HLA alleles, especially DR and DQ, strongly co-occurred, attributing TCR associations to individual alleles was difficult. The sequencing pipeline was judged likely to have produced a cluster of highly shared sequence variants as a technical artifact. A total of 150 or so TCR beta chains were listed by the study as associated with cytomegalovirus. A later analysis found that most CMV-associated TCR beta chains appeared HLA-restricted, with HLA associations seemingly driven largely by CMV exposure. According to the authors, the approach could potentially be generalized to other disease states and immunological phenotypes. A later analysis found that HLA-associated TCR beta chains were more clonally expanded and had lower generation probabilities than equally common non-associated chains. Correlated functional status among segregating V segments might be attributable to linkage disequilibrium, but an unknown experimental factor could not be ruled out. Sequencing depth was assumed to be roughly uniform across donors in the presence/absence analyses, though that assumption may not hold. In this cohort, only TCR beta chains were sequenced, and detectable features were limited by the absence of alpha or paired-chain data. A later genetic analysis associated a missense DCLRE1C variant with V-gene and J-gene trimming of TCR beta chains, and an independent cohort replicated the association. Most TCR sequences were observed very rarely across donors, whereas some public TCRs were present in many individuals. In a later analysis, TCR association rates were found to vary across HLA loci, with the most associated TCRs seen for DRB1 alleles and the fewest for HLA-C alleles. Broadly in line with IMGT annotations, most TCR beta V segments showed up in productive rearrangements about 90% or about 30% of the time in an earlier analysis of 450 to 600 of the donors. Because some donors lacked HLA typing at each locus, the association tests relied only on the typed subset. In vitro tests confirmed that a few of the cytomegalovirus-associated TCR beta chains recognize cytomegalovirus antigens. Several of the top co-occurrence clusters appeared to be linked to parvovirus B19, influenza, CMV and Epstein-Barr virus, according to a later analysis. In a later genetic analysis, fewer N-insertions in productive TCRs were reported among donors in an Asian-associated ancestry cluster than the approximately 710-donor mean.

In total, approximately 690 healthy bone marrow donors made up the cohort. Cohort members were all nominally healthy when sampled, although unrecorded immune exposures were likely present. The donor was CMV seropositive and belonged to the group of 250 to 300 seropositive cohort members. A peripheral blood sample was provided by each donor, and peripheral blood mononuclear cells were used for TCR beta sequencing. The Qiagen DNeasy Blood Extraction Kit was used to extract genomic DNA from the blood cell samples. The sequenced sample was PBMCs. This receptor was identified in a woman aged 40-49 years in good health and CMV-seropositive. This sequence uses TRBV28 and TRBJ2-7; TRBD2 is possibly the D segment (6 matching bases). The DNA reads as follows: TGTGCCAGCACAGCGGGCGTCTACGAGCAGTACTTC. Translated, this is CASTAGVYEQYF.